The 13 T cell receptor beta chains listed next were all sequenced from one sample in a study of beta chain features in type 1 diabetes. Overall study results and limits: Among patients with Type 1 diabetes, TCRB CDR3s were moderately but significantly shorter in every one of the four CD4+ subsets.

These receptors' targets are unknown. Expressed TCRB transcripts were sequenced, since all the RNA that had been isolated was reverse transcribed. This table comes from immunoSEQ multiplex PCR, and its TCRdb copy is limited to in-frame clones, with some not included. The sample consists of about 340,000 clones, approximately 13% of them appearing once. Sequenced material: naive CD4+ T cells from blood. These receptors came from a woman aged 18-29 years with type 1 diabetes.

This clone turned up a few times. This rearrangement joins TRBV19 to TRBJ2-7, with TRBD2 matching 12 bases. This CDR3 has 16 residues. The J segment lost 5 bases and the V segment lost 6 bases, leaving 11 bases of the junction unmatched. From germline, CDR1 is LNHDA and CDR2 SQIVND (reference sequence). CDR3 nucleotide sequence: TGTGCCAGTAGCGAAGCTCGGACTAGCGGGACTCACGAGCAGTACTTC. Its translation is CASSEARTSGTHEQYF.

The CDR3 protein is CASIRPRASSYNEQFF. In nucleotides, the CDR3 is TGTGCCAGCATCCGTCCGCGGGCCAGCTCCTACAATGAGCAGTTCTTC. The chain recombines TRBV27 with TRBJ2-1, with D tentatively TRBD2 (5 bases). V dropped 7 bases and J dropped 0 bases, with 16 bases sitting between them. CDR1 MNHEY and CDR2 SMNVEV come from the germline V gene (reference sequence). This CDR3 is 16 amino acids long.

This clone came up a few times. The chain couples TRBV28 to TRBJ2-1, with unresolved D. Germline loops: CDR1 MDHEN, CDR2 SYDVKM. This CDR3 region has 12 residues. The V end lost 2 bases, the J end lost 13 bases, and 12 bases lay between the germline ends. The DNA of the CDR3 is TGTGCCAGCAGTTTAGAGAGAAAATCCCAGTTCTTC. This gives the protein CASSLERKSQFF.

There are a few counts of this clone. The V call is TRBV28, the J call TRBJ2-4, with D possibly matching TRBD1 (6 bases). CDR3 length: 12 residues. The V gene lost 7 bases and the J gene lost 9 bases, with 13 bases spanning the gap. Germline-derived CDR1 and CDR2 are MDHEN and SYDVKM. This CDR3 reads CASTSPGVIQYF. The CDR3 DNA reads TGTGCCAGCACCTCCCCAGGGGTCATTCAGTACTTC. Complete variable domain (other parts from reference TRBV28 and TRBJ2-4): DVKVTQSSRYLVKRTGEKVFLECVQDMDHENMFWYRQDPGLGLRLIYFSYDVKMKEKGDIPEGYSVSREKKERFSLILESASTNQTSMYLCASTSPGVIQYFGAGTRLSVL.

As concerns this clone: The identical CDR3 is also encoded by other nucleotide sequences in the sample. This sequence joins TRBV4-3 and TRBJ2-1; 10 positions match TRBD2. The CDR3 loop spans 17 amino acids. V lost 0 bases and J lost 7; bases outside the gene matches: 9. CDR1 is LGHNA and CDR2 is YSLEER in the germline V gene. CDR3 nucleotides: TGCGCCAGCAGCCAAGACCCCCTAGCGGGAGCTTCGAATGAGCAGTTCTTC. Protein: CASSQDPLAGASNEQFF.

The rearrangement joins TRBV30 to TRBJ2-7; D is possibly TRBD2 (5 bases). In germline, CDR1 is GTSNPN, CDR2 SVGIG (reference sequence). The V and J ends lost 1 base and 3 bases respectively, with 10 bases between them. The CDR3 loop spans 13 amino acids. The CDR3 coding sequence is TGTGCCTGGAGTGCGGGGATCGGCTACGAGCAGTACTTC. Encoded protein: CAWSAGIGYEQYF.

This chain joins TRBV6-5 and TRBJ2-7; D perhaps matches TRBD1 (6 bases). Trimming left V 6 bases short and J 3 bases short, with 15 bases between. CDR3 length equals 14 residues. From germline, CDR1 is MNHEY and CDR2 SVGAGI. Here the CDR3 reads CASSPDRTRYEQYV. In nucleotides, the CDR3 is TGTGCCAGCAGCCCAGACAGGACCCGCTACGAGCAGTACGTC.

The chain carries TRBV6-5 and TRBJ1-5; D gene unclear. This CDR3 contains 13 residues. V was pared by 8 bases and J by 4 bases, with 12 bases between. The germline V gene encodes CDR1 MNHEY and CDR2 SVGAGI. The CDR3 loop reads CASSSGFNQPQHF. The CDR3 DNA is TGTGCCAGCTCAAGCGGTTTTAATCAGCCCCAGCATTTT.

This sequence joins TRBV30 and TRBJ1-1; D perhaps matches TRBD1 (5 bases). V dropped 2 bases and J dropped 2 bases, with 27 bases sitting between them. Germline V gene sequence: CDR1 GTSNPN, CDR2 SVGIG (reference sequence). This CDR3 is 19 amino acids long. The chain's CDR3 is CAWSLKSRRLGQVNTEAFF. CDR3 sequence (DNA): TGTGCCTGGAGTTTAAAAAGTCGGCGTCTGGGGCAGGTTAACACTGAAGCTTTCTTT.

The chain has TRBV6-5 and TRBJ2-7; D is perhaps TRBD2 (6 bases). V was trimmed by 0 bases and J by 5 bases, leaving 17 bases between them. CDR3 size: 16 residues. Germline CDR1 reads MNHEY; CDR2 reads SVGAGI. CDR3 amino acids: CASSYSYSGFGNEQYV. The DNA for the CDR3 is TGTGCCAGCAGTTACTCCTATAGCGGATTCGGCAACGAGCAGTACGTC.

The chain employs TRBV7-2 and TRBJ2-1; 8 bases are shared with TRBD2. Trimming removed 0 bases from V and 10 bases from J; junction bases left unmatched: 2. Germline V gene sequence: CDR1 SGHTA, CDR2 FQGNSA. The CDR3 runs to 13 residues. This chain's CDR3 is CASSLAGRGEQFF. The CDR3 nucleotides read TGTGCCAGCAGCTTAGCCGGGAGGGGCGAGCAGTTCTTC.

This clone was seen only a few times. The genes are TRBV7-2 and TRBJ2-1; maybe TRBD1 (6 bases). Germline V gene lookup returns CDR1 SGHTA and CDR2 FQGNSA. The CDR3 is made up of 14 amino acids. Trimming stripped 0 bases from V and 10 bases from J, with 13 bases between. DNA for the CDR3: TGTGCCAGCAGCTTAGCACCGTCGGACAGCGAGCAGTTCTTC. Its protein is CASSLAPSDSEQFF.

This clone came up a few times. J is TRBJ2-1 and V is TRBV7-9; D might be TRBD2 (6 bases). Germline CDR1 reads SEHNR; CDR2 reads FQNEAQ (reference sequence). Trimming left V 1 base short and J 5 bases short, with 12 bases between. This CDR3 contains 15 residues. This chain's CDR3 is CASSLVTGLNNEQFF. DNA for the CDR3: TGTGCCAGCAGCTTAGTCACGGGACTGAACAATGAGCAGTTCTTC.